This record concerns one TCR beta chain sequence. Its cognate antigen is unknown. The source of the sample is a study of OX40 agonist ivuxolimab in advanced cancers. Between the trimmed V and J ends, which lost 2 bases and 0 bases, there was a span of 14 bases. This CDR3 spans 16 amino acids. The germline V gene has CDR1 SGHTA and CDR2 FQGTGA. Sequencing used immunoSEQ multiplex PCR; TCRdb keeps in-frame clones, though not all of them. In the table there are 85,000 to 100,000 clones, roughly 90% of which are singletons. Study observations and caveats: CD4+ and CD8+ blood T cells expanded clonally by week 6 at 0.1 to 3.0 mg/kg.

The chain carries TRBV7-3 and TRBJ2-7, with D maybe TRBD1 (5 bases). The sample consisted of CD4+ or CD8+ T cells sorted from blood, taken in a trial of the OX40 agonist ivuxolimab. The source is an adult with an advanced solid tumor such as melanoma, head and neck, liver or kidney cancer. Here the CDR3 DNA reads TGTGCCAGCAGCTTATGGGGCGGCCCCAGCTCCTACGAGCAGTACTTC. This encodes CASSLWGGPSSYEQYF.